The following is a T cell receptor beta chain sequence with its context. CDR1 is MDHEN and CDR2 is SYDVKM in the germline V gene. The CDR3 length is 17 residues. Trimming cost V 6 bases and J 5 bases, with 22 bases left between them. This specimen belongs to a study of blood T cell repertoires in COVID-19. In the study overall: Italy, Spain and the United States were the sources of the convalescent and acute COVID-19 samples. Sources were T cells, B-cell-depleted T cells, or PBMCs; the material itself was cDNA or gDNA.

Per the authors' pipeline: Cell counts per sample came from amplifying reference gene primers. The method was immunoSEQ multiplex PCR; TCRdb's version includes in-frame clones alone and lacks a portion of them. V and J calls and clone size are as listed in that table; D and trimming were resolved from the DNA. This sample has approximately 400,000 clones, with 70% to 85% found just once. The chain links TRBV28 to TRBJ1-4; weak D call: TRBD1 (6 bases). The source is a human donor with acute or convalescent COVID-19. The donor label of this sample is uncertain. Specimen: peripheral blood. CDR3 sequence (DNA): TGTGCCAGCAGCCCTCTTAACAGGGACGAAGGGAATGAAAAACTGTTTTTT. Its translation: CASSPLNRDEGNEKLFF.